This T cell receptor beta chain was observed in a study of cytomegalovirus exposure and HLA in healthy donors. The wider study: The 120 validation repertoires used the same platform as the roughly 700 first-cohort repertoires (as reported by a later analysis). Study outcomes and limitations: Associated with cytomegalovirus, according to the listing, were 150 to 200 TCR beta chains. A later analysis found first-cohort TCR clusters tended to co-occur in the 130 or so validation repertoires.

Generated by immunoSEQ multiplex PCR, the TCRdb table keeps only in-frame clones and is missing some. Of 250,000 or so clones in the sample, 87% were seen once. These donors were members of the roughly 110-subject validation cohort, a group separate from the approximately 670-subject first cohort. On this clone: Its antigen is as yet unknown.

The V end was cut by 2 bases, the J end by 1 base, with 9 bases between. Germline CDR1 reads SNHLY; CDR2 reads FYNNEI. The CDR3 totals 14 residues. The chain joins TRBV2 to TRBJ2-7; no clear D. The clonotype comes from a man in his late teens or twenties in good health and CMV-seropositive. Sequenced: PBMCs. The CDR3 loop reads CASSELEISYEQYF. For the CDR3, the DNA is TGTGCCAGCAGTGAACTGGAAATTTCCTACGAGCAGTACTTC.